This TCR beta chain was identified in a study of regulatory T cells in long-lasting Graves disease. CDR3 regions were amplified by Arm-PCR using iRepertoire HTBI primers to build TCR beta libraries. TCRdb passed the multiplex PCR reads through MiXCR, listing each CDR3 protein once. This table holds 550,000 to 650,000 distinct CDR3 sequences, about 16% found once. Many counts were recorded for this clonotype. Time point denoted: newly diagnosed GD, antithyroid drugs for less than 3 months. Construction of the TCR library relied on RNA isolated from PBMCs. This same sample was also part of a study on T cells in Graves' hyperthyroidism and ophthalmopathy.

The sequence came from a man aged 18-30 years with Graves disease. The source was peripheral blood mononuclear cells (PBMCs), collected at new diagnosis, from a patient treated with antithyroid drugs.

In nucleotides, the CDR3 is TGCAGTGCTAGCGCCGGGACAGCTACCTACGAGCAGTACTTC. This translates into CSASAGTATYEQYF. This chain links TRBV20-1 with TRBJ2-7, with 7 bases fitting TRBD1. V dropped 3 bases and J dropped 2; count of bases not matched to a gene: 7. The germline gives CDR1 DFQATT, CDR2 SNEGSKA (reference sequence). This CDR3 has 14 amino acids.